This entry lists 29 T cell receptor beta chains sequenced from one sample in a study of PD-1 blockade in classical Hodgkin lymphoma. Profiled with immunoSEQ multiplex PCR; TCRdb holds only in-frame clones, not every one. The sample has roughly 92,000 clones; about nine tenths are singletons. All patients experienced relapse after autologous stem cell transplantation, and brentuximab vedotin exposure was variable. Sequenced here: peripheral blood mononuclear cells (PBMCs), sampled at baseline. Receptor source: a human donor with classical Hodgkin lymphoma.

The chain links TRBV14 to TRBJ1-1; D call uncertain. This CDR3 contains 11 residues. Germline CDR1 and CDR2: SGHDN and FVKESK. Trimming took 6 bases from V and 9 from J, leaving 11 bases between them. The CDR3 DNA reads TGTGCCAGCAGGTCCGGGATCCAAGCTTTCTTT. Translation gives CASRSGIQAFF.

The chain employs TRBV28 and TRBJ1-1, with D unresolved. Trimming took off 3 bases at V and 4 bases at J, with 15 bases between the two ends. The CDR3 sequence is 15 residues long. Germline assignment: CDR1 MDHEN and CDR2 SYDVKM. The CDR3 DNA reads as TGTGCCAGCAGTTTCAGGCTCGGGCTGGGCACTGAAGCTTTCTTT. It translates to CASSFRLGLGTEAFF.

This chain connects TRBV6-5 to TRBJ2-7; D ambiguous. The CDR3 is made up of 13 amino acids. Germline V gene sequence: CDR1 MNHEY, CDR2 SVGAGI. V gave up 2 bases and J gave up 7 bases, with 12 bases separating them. The CDR3 nucleotides read TGTGCCAGCAGTTACGGACCAGCTGGAGAGCAGTACTTC. Its protein is CASSYGPAGEQYF.

The chain links TRBV9 to TRBJ2-4, with D maybe TRBD2 (6 bases). The length of the CDR3 is 16 residues. Trimming took 0 bases from V and 9 from J, leaving 19 bases between them. Germline CDR1 SGDLS, CDR2 YYNGEE. The DNA for the CDR3 is TGTGCCAGCAGCGTAGGAGCGGGCCCGAGAGAAGGCATTCAGTACTTC. It is translated as CASSVGAGPREGIQYF.

The gene calls are TRBV5-1 and TRBJ2-5; D is possibly TRBD2 (6 bases). The CDR3 is 14 residues long. V lost 4 bases and J 1 base, leaving 11 bases between the germline ends. Germline-derived CDR1 and CDR2 are SGHRS and YFSETQ. CDR3 DNA sequence: TGCGCCAGCAGCCCCGACGGGGGCCAAGAGACCCAGTACTTC. Translation: CASSPDGGQETQYF. The entire variable domain, with the rest obtained from reference TRBV5-1 and TRBJ2-5, is as follows: KAGVTQTPRYLIKTRGQQVTLSCSPISGHRSVSWYQQTPGQGLQFLFEYFSETQRNKGNFPGRFSGRQFSNSRSEMNVSTLELGDSALYLCASSPDGGQETQYFGPGTRLLVL.

This sequence joins TRBV13 and TRBJ2-5; 8 bases agree with TRBD2. From germline, CDR1 is PRHDT and CDR2 FYEKMQ (reference sequence). The J segment lost 3 bases and the V segment lost 5 bases, leaving 5 bases of the junction unmatched. This CDR3 is built from 14 residues. The CDR3 nucleotides read TGTGCCAGCAGCGGGGTACTAGCGGAAGAGACCCAGTACTTC. This gives the protein CASSGVLAEETQYF.

The gene calls are TRBV10-1 and TRBJ2-3; D tentatively fits TRBD1 or TRBD2 (5 bases each). Per the germline V gene, CDR1 is WNHNN and CDR2 is SYGVQD (reference sequence). This CDR3 region has 14 residues. Trimming stripped 0 bases from V and 1 base from J, with 5 bases between. CDR3 loop: CASSESGGTDTQYF. For the CDR3, the DNA is TGCGCCAGCAGTGAGTCGGGGGGCACAGATACGCAGTATTTT.

This clone came up a few times. The V and J genes are TRBV13 and TRBJ2-7; 7 positions match TRBD2. Germline loops: CDR1 PRHDT, CDR2 FYEKMQ (reference sequence). This CDR3 has 14 residues. With V trimmed by 5 bases and J by 7 bases, 11 bases remained unmatched. The CDR3 reads CASSAASGVIEQYF. For the CDR3, the DNA is TGTGCCAGCAGCGCGGCCAGCGGGGTGATAGAGCAGTACTTC.

A word on this clone: The junction departs from germline at one end; a sequencing error may be responsible. CDR3 sequence (DNA): TGTGCCAGCAGCTTATACAGTGACTATGGCTACACCTTC. Protein: CASSLYSDYGYTF. The J gene is TRBJ1-2, the V gene TRBV28; no clear D gene. The CDR3 covers 13 residues. Germline V gene sequence: CDR1 MDHEN, CDR2 SYDVKM.

The chain couples TRBV6-6 to TRBJ2-2, with D possibly TRBD2 on 6 matching bases. The germline V gene has CDR1 MNHNY and CDR2 SVGAGI (reference sequence). The CDR3 covers 16 residues. With 7 bases removed from V and 6 bases from J, the gap between germline ends came to 21 bases. The CDR3 loop reads CASTPGRGFVSGELFF. As DNA, the CDR3 is TGTGCCAGCACCCCCGGGAGAGGGTTTGTGTCCGGGGAGCTGTTTTTT.

The chain couples TRBV19 to TRBJ1-2; no reliable D call. V shed 3 bases and J shed 14 bases, with 10 bases lying between them. Looked up from germline, CDR1 is LNHDA and CDR2 is SQIVND (reference sequence). This CDR3 contains 10 residues. This CDR3 is CASSIFLRTF. The CDR3 bases are TGTGCCAGTAGTATTTTTTTACGGACCTTC.

The chain joins TRBV6-6 to TRBJ1-5; 9 bases are shared with TRBD1. Unmatched junction bases numbered 2, after V lost 7 bases and J lost 4 bases. The germline CDR1 and CDR2 sequences are MNHNY and SVGAGI (reference sequence). This CDR3 contains 13 residues. In nucleotides, the CDR3 is TGTGCCAGCATTGGACAGGGGAATCAGCCCCAGCATTTT. It codes for CASIGQGNQPQHF.

The rearrangement joins TRBV6-5 to TRBJ1-1; possible D gene TRBD1, 5 bases. V was trimmed by 4 bases and J by 5 bases, leaving 8 bases between them. The CDR3 spans 12 residues. Germline assignment: CDR1 MNHEY and CDR2 SVGAGI. In nucleotides, the CDR3 is TGTGCCAGCAGTTGGGGCGATACTGAAGCTTTCTTT. This sequence encodes CASSWGDTEAFF.

This chain uses TRBV6-5 with TRBJ2-7; 7 bases are shared with TRBD2. Trimming at V came to 2 bases and at J to 5 bases, leaving 12 bases not matched to a gene. The germline CDR1 and CDR2 sequences are MNHEY and SVGAGI. This CDR3 is built from 16 residues. The CDR3 sequence: CASSYAPGGPSHEQYF. In DNA form, the CDR3 reads TGTGCCAGCAGTTACGCCCCGGGGGGACCCAGCCACGAGCAGTACTTC.

In DNA form, the CDR3 reads TGTGCCAGCAGTTTCCCGGGGGTTAACACTGAAGCTTTCTTT. Translation gives CASSFPGVNTEAFF. This chain links TRBV28 with TRBJ1-1, with D perhaps TRBD1 (5 bases). Germline V CDR1 and CDR2: MDHEN, SYDVKM. This CDR3 is built from 14 residues. V lost 3 bases to trimming and J lost 2 bases, with 10 bases between them.

The chain couples TRBV7-6 to TRBJ2-1; 9 bases are shared with TRBD2. V was pared by 5 bases and J by 6 bases, with 14 bases of the junction left unmatched. This CDR3 has 17 residues. Germline CDR1 and CDR2: SGHVS and FNYEAQ. For the CDR3, the DNA is TGTGCCAGCAGCCCGCCGTCGGGGCGGGAGGGGTCCAATGAGCAGTTCTTC. This translates into CASSPPSGREGSNEQFF.

The gene calls are TRBV6-1 and TRBJ2-7, with D possibly TRBD1 on 7 matching bases. Germline assignment: CDR1 MNHNS and CDR2 SASEGT. The CDR3 consists of 14 residues. The ends were cut back, 7 bases at V and 2 bases at J, with 15 bases in the middle. The CDR3 DNA sequence: TGTGCCAGCAAGGTCCGCGGGACAGCCTACGAGCAGTACTTC. It codes for CASKVRGTAYEQYF.

This rearrangement joins TRBV29-1 to TRBJ2-7; D unclear. Germline lookup yields CDR1 SQVTM and CDR2 ANQGSEA. The CDR3 runs to 14 residues. Trimming removed 6 bases at V and 2 bases at J, with 17 bases between. CDR3 DNA sequence: TGCAGCGTCGCGGCTACCCTCCCGACCTACGAGCAGTACTTC. Its protein product is CSVAATLPTYEQYF.

The V and J genes are TRBV7-9 and TRBJ2-2; unclear D gene. V lost 3 bases to trimming and J lost 3 bases, with 8 bases between them. CDR1 and CDR2 (germline): SEHNR, FQNEAQ (reference sequence). This CDR3 has 14 residues. The CDR3 coding sequence is TGTGCCAGCAGCTTTCGTACCGACACCGGGGAGCTGTTTTTT. Its protein is CASSFRTDTGELFF.

The J gene is TRBJ2-1, the V gene TRBV29-1; the D gene is possibly TRBD2 (5 bases). This CDR3 spans 12 amino acids. V lost 6 bases, J lost 7 bases, and 13 bases lay in between. CDR1 and CDR2 from the germline V gene are SQVTM and ANQGSEA. The CDR3 nucleotides are TGCAGCGTCCCAACCCCGGGGAATGAGCAGTTCTTC. Its translation is CSVPTPGNEQFF.

The chain has TRBV7-3 and TRBJ2-2; no reliable D call. Per the germline V gene, CDR1 is SGHTA and CDR2 is FQGTGA. Trimming took off 5 bases at V and 6 bases at J, with 13 bases between the two ends. The CDR3 runs 14 residues. CDR3 DNA: TGTGCCAGCAGCCGATATTCTGGGGCCGGGGAGCTGTTTTTT. Its translation is CASSRYSGAGELFF.

The chain has TRBV28 and TRBJ2-7; TRBD2 aligns across 12 bases. The CDR3 is 14 amino acids. V lost 5 bases to trimming and J lost 2 bases; unmatched junction nucleotides: 1. Germline V gene data show CDR1 as MDHEN and CDR2 as SYDVKM. The CDR3 sequence: CASSASGRAYEQYF. CDR3 DNA: TGTGCCAGCAGTGCTAGCGGGAGGGCCTACGAGCAGTACTTC.

The chain uses TRBV28 and TRBJ1-2, with D unclear. Germline CDR1 reads MDHEN; CDR2 reads SYDVKM. V lost 2 bases to trimming and J lost 4 bases, with 14 bases between them. The CDR3 loop spans 15 amino acids. The CDR3 region is CASSLGLSSLYGYTF. The CDR3 DNA follows: TGTGCCAGCAGTTTAGGCTTATCGAGTCTCTATGGCTACACCTTC.

Written as DNA, the CDR3 is TGTGCCAGCAGCTTGACCGGGACAGCCTACGAGCAGTACTTC. This sequence encodes CASSLTGTAYEQYF. The chain carries TRBV5-6 and TRBJ2-7, with TRBD1 matching 7 bases. The CDR3 extends over 14 amino acids. Germline CDR1 and CDR2: SGHDT and YYEEEE. The trim removed 1 base at V and 2 bases at J, leaving 3 bases unmatched.

The chain employs TRBV30 and TRBJ1-5, with a weak D call TRBD1 (5 bases). In germline, CDR1 is GTSNPN, CDR2 SVGIG (reference sequence). The CDR3 runs to 16 residues. The ends were cut back, 2 bases at V and 0 bases at J, with 14 bases in the middle. CDR3 bases: TGTGCCTGGAGTCCACCGGGGGGTAATAGCAATCAGCCCCAGCATTTT. Translation gives CAWSPPGGNSNQPQHF.

The chain joins TRBV28 to TRBJ2-6; D is unclear. The CDR3 consists of 16 residues. Germline V gene data show CDR1 as MDHEN and CDR2 as SYDVKM. Trimming pared 4 bases from V and 0 bases from J, leaving 10 bases between. The CDR3 protein is CASSSPGRSGANVLTF. The CDR3, as DNA: TGTGCCAGCAGTTCACCGGGCCGCTCTGGGGCCAACGTCCTGACTTTC. The full variable domain, with the rest looked up from reference TRBV28 and TRBJ2-6, is DVKVTQSSRYLVKRTGEKVFLECVQDMDHENMFWYRQDPGLGLRLIYFSYDVKMKEKGDIPEGYSVSREKKERFSLILESASTNQTSMYLCASSSPGRSGANVLTFGAGSRLTVL.

The CDR3, as DNA: TGTGCCAGCAGCTGGGGGGAGACCCAGTACTTC. Encoded protein: CASSWGETQYF. The chain recombines TRBV13 with TRBJ2-5, with D perhaps assigned TRBD1 or TRBD2 (5 bases each). This CDR3 is built from 11 residues. Germline V gene data show CDR1 as PRHDT and CDR2 as FYEKMQ (reference sequence). Deletions cut 4 bases from V and 5 bases from J, with 5 bases between.

V is TRBV30 and J is TRBJ1-2; tentatively, D is TRBD1 (5 bases). V was cut by 2 bases and J by 3 bases, with 13 bases left in between. This CDR3 is 14 amino acids long. Germline V lookup: CDR1 GTSNPN, CDR2 SVGIG (reference sequence). DNA for the CDR3: TGTGCCTGGAGTTCAGGGAAGAAGGACTATGGCTACACCTTC. Amino acid sequence: CAWSSGKKDYGYTF.

This clone was recorded a few times. This chain connects TRBV29-1 to TRBJ1-1, with 8 bases that match TRBD1. The CDR3 is 13 amino acids. With V trimmed by 4 bases and J by 1 base, 2 bases remained unmatched. Germline CDR1 SQVTM, CDR2 ANQGSEA. The CDR3 DNA reads TGCAGCGTTGTAGGACAGGGGAACACTGAAGCTTTCTTT. Its translation is CSVVGQGNTEAFF. Complete variable domain (other parts from reference TRBV29-1 and TRBJ1-1): SAVISQKPSRDICQRGTSLTIQCQVDSQVTMMFWYRQQPGQSLTLIATANQGSEATYESGFVIDKFPISRPNLTFSTLTVSNMSPEDSSIYLCSVVGQGNTEAFFGQGTRLTVV.